This T cell receptor beta chain comes out of a study of blood T cells in healthy people across ages. Primed by a sample-barcoded 5' primer and a J-beta primer mix, a second PCR proceeded for about 6 to 11 cycles. TCRdb analysed the 5' RACE reads with MiXCR anew, one entry per CDR3 protein. Among hundreds of thousands of distinct CDR3 sequences listed, roughly 25% were seen once. Many counts were recorded for this clonotype. CDR1 is MDHEN and CDR2 is SYDVKM in the germline V gene. The ends were cut back, 6 bases at V and 7 bases at J, with 10 bases in the middle. The CDR3 is 11 amino acids. These data also formed part of another study, on T cells of mothers and their children.

The V and J genes are TRBV28 and TRBJ2-7, with D unresolved. Sequencing used blood. This TCR derives from a boy aged 5-17 years in good health. CDR3 sequence: CASSFRFEQYF. The CDR3 nucleotides read TGTGCCAGCAGCTTCCGCTTTGAGCAGTACTTC.